The text below deals with one T cell receptor (beta chain). This sample was included in a study of cytomegalovirus exposure and HLA in healthy donors. Data came from immunoSEQ multiplex PCR; TCRdb stores just in-frame clones and leaves some out. The table lists under 150,000 clones, 80% to 90% of them singletons. The CDR3 length is 15 residues. Germline V gives CDR1 MNHNS, CDR2 SASEGT. The V and J ends lost 6 bases and 0 bases, in that order; junction bases with no gene match: 7. The source material was PBMCs. The receptor was isolated from a woman younger than 30 in good health and CMV-seronegative. The chain carries TRBV6-1 and TRBJ1-2; 7 bases align to TRBD1. The CDR3 nucleotides are TGTGCCAGCAGCAAGGGACAGCCCGCTAACTATGGCTACACCTTC. Translated, it gives CASSKGQPANYGYTF.